This TCR beta chain stems from a study of blood T cell repertoires in COVID-19. Study context: Researchers got acute and convalescent COVID-19 samples from the United States, Italy and Spain. From T cells, B-cell-depleted T cells, or PBMCs came the material, which was cDNA or gDNA.

The assay was immunoSEQ multiplex PCR, and TCRdb's table has in-frame clones only and misses some. The data contain 250,000 to 350,000 clones, around 89% of them seen just once; the ten biggest clones take up approximately 0.84%. V lost 4 bases and J 4 bases, leaving 14 bases between the germline ends. Germline CDR1 and CDR2: SEHNR and FQNEAQ (reference sequence). CDR3 size: 15 residues. This clonotype was sampled from a young man with acute or convalescent COVID-19. The sample comprised peripheral blood. The chain joins TRBV7-9 to TRBJ2-1, with D perhaps TRBD1 (6 bases). CDR3 protein: CASSSISGVYNEQFF. CDR3 DNA: TGTGCCAGCAGCTCGATCTCAGGGGTTTACAATGAGCAGTTCTTC. The full variable domain, rest sourced from reference TRBV7-9 and TRBJ2-1, is DTGVSQNPRHKITKRGQNVTFRCDPISEHNRLYWYRQTLGQGPEFLTYFQNEAQLEKSRLLSDRFSAERPKGSFSTLEIQRTEQGDSAMYLCASSSISGVYNEQFFGPGTRLTVL.